Following are 15 T cell receptor beta chains from one sample sequenced in a study of OX40 agonist ivuxolimab in advanced cancers. Only in-frame clones appear in the TCRdb table, and some are missing; sequencing was by immunoSEQ multiplex PCR. The profile shows about 49,000 clones, about 80% of them singletons. Sequences were derived from CD4+ or CD8+ T cells sorted from blood, sampled in a trial of the OX40 agonist ivuxolimab. The receptors here all came from an adult with an advanced solid tumor such as melanoma, head and neck, liver or kidney cancer.

The genes are TRBV4-3 and TRBJ2-5, with D unclear. This CDR3 is built from 16 residues. Trimming removed 0 bases from V and 5 bases from J, with 16 bases in between. From germline, CDR1 is LGHNA and CDR2 YSLEER. The CDR3 is CASSQDPGVEGETQYF. The CDR3 DNA reads TGCGCCAGCAGCCAAGATCCGGGCGTCGAAGGGGAGACCCAGTACTTC.

The chain uses TRBV7-8 and TRBJ1-2; tentatively, D is TRBD1 (5 bases). The germline V gene encodes CDR1 SGHVS and CDR2 FQNEAQ. Trimming left V 0 bases short and J 13 bases short, with 12 bases between. The CDR3 totals 12 residues. The CDR3 region has the DNA TGTGCCAGCAGCTTAGCGCAAGGACAACGCACCTTC. It specifies CASSLAQGQRTF.

This rearrangement joins TRBV19 to TRBJ2-3; no clear D gene. V lost 6 bases and J 1 base, leaving 17 bases between the germline ends. CDR1 and CDR2 (germline): LNHDA, SQIVND (reference sequence). The CDR3 is made up of 16 amino acids. The CDR3: CASRRIKGGGTDTQYF. DNA of the CDR3: TGTGCCAGTAGAAGGATCAAGGGCGGAGGCACAGATACGCAGTATTTT.

J is TRBJ2-7 and V is TRBV6-5; TRBD2 agrees at 7 bases. The germline V gene has CDR1 MNHEY and CDR2 SVGAGI. The J segment lost 2 bases and the V segment lost 2 bases, leaving 9 bases of the junction unmatched. CDR3 length: 16 amino acids. CDR3 DNA: TGTGCCAGCAGTTACGCCCTTGGGGGGGGGACCTACGAGCAGTACTTC. Translating gives CASSYALGGGTYEQYF.

The sample holds one count of this clone. This rearrangement joins TRBV4-1 to TRBJ2-1; 8 nucleotides agree with TRBD2. Germline assignment: CDR1 MGHRA and CDR2 YSYEKL. After removal of 8 bases from V and 1 base from J, the junction contained 10 bases not matched to a gene. The CDR3 is made up of 16 amino acids. CDR3 bases: TGCGCCAGCTTTAAGGAAGCGGGAGTGTCCTACAATGAGCAGTTCTTC. This translates into CASFKEAGVSYNEQFF.

The chain is built from TRBV6-1 and TRBJ1-2, with a weak D call TRBD1 (6 bases). This CDR3 has 14 amino acids. V was pared by 7 bases and J by 3 bases, with 15 bases between. Germline V gives CDR1 MNHNS, CDR2 SASEGT. CDR3 DNA sequence: TGTGCCAGCACCATCTTAGGGGGGGACTATGGCTACACCTTC. Translating gives CASTILGGDYGYTF.

Only a few counts were recorded for this clone. The chain recombines TRBV18 with TRBJ1-2; D uncertain. From germline, CDR1 is KGHSH and CDR2 LQKENI. V lost 8 bases and J 6 bases, leaving 19 bases between the germline ends. CDR3 length: 14 amino acids. CDR3 residues: CASVTSRDLDGYTF. DNA of the CDR3: TGTGCCAGCGTCACATCCAGAGATTTGGATGGCTACACCTTC.

V usage is TRBV20-1 and J usage is TRBJ2-7; unclear D gene. In germline, CDR1 is DFQATT, CDR2 SNEGSKA (reference sequence). The CDR3 runs 11 residues. V was cut by 2 bases and J by 2 bases, with 4 bases left in between. The CDR3 protein is CSARSPYEQYF. The CDR3 coding sequence is TGCAGTGCTAGATCGCCCTACGAGCAGTACTTC.

The V call is TRBV4-1, the J call TRBJ2-3; D is unclear. The CDR3 has 17 amino acids. V shed 1 base and J shed 4 bases, with 18 bases lying between them. The germline CDR1 and CDR2 sequences are MGHRA and YSYEKL. Written as DNA, the CDR3 is TGCGCCAGCAGCCAAGGTAGTCTACGTCTAGTGGCAGATACGCAGTATTTT. The encoded protein is CASSQGSLRLVADTQYF.

The genes are TRBV28 and TRBJ2-5; TRBD2 aligns across 8 bases. The J call may be faulty, since TRBJ2-7 better matches the DNA end. Germline loops: CDR1 MDHEN, CDR2 SYDVKM. This CDR3 contains 13 residues. The CDR3 region has the DNA TGTGCCAGCAGATTAGCGGGATCCTACGAGCAGTACTTC. It translates to CASRLAGSYEQYF.

This chain connects TRBV15 to TRBJ2-3, with D possibly being TRBD2 (7 bases). In germline, CDR1 is LNHNV, CDR2 YYDKDF (reference sequence). The CDR3 consists of 16 residues. V was trimmed by 1 base and J by 9 bases, leaving 20 bases between them. CDR3: CATSRVYGGQGLTQYF. The DNA for the CDR3 is TGTGCCACCAGCAGAGTTTACGGGGGGCAAGGGTTAACGCAGTATTTT.

The chain combines TRBV14 with TRBJ2-2; no clear D. The V end lost 4 bases, the J end lost 2 bases, and 8 bases lay between the germline ends. Germline V lookup: CDR1 SGHDN, CDR2 FVKESK. The CDR3 runs to 14 residues. DNA for the CDR3: TGTGCCAGCAGCCGAGTTACAAACACCGGGGAGCTGTTTTTT. Amino acid sequence: CASSRVTNTGELFF.

The chain uses TRBV5-6 and TRBJ1-2; D is unresolved. The germline gives CDR1 SGHDT, CDR2 YYEEEE. This CDR3 spans 14 amino acids. Trimming stripped 4 bases from V and 7 bases from J, with 17 bases between. The CDR3 is CASSPGSARAGYTF. In DNA, the CDR3 is TGTGCCAGCAGCCCCGGTTCAGCCCGTGCTGGCTACACCTTC.

The rearrangement links TRBV6-1 to TRBJ2-7; D ambiguous. Germline CDR1 reads MNHNS; CDR2 reads SASEGT. CDR3 length: 12 residues. V lost 2 bases, J lost 6 bases, and 8 bases lay in between. CDR3 region: CASSERFLEQYF. The CDR3 coding sequence is TGTGCCAGCAGTGAAAGATTCCTCGAGCAGTACTTC.

The chain uses TRBV19 and TRBJ2-7; D gene ambiguous. CDR3 length: 13 residues. The V gene lost 10 bases and the J gene lost 1 base, with 14 bases spanning the gap. Germline V CDR1 and CDR2: LNHDA, SQIVND (reference sequence). The CDR3 is CATGRAESYEQYF. CDR3 coding DNA: TGTGCCACAGGACGGGCGGAGTCCTACGAGCAGTACTTC.